The T cell receptor (beta chain) described here comes from a study of a mutant IDH1 vaccine in newly diagnosed glioma. Looking at the study overall: During weeks 1, 3, 5, 7, 11, 15, 19 and 23, patients received eight vaccinations. Prior therapy was radiotherapy, temozolomide, or both; most received both.

Produced via immunoSEQ multiplex PCR; TCRdb's table is partial and in-frame only. The sample carries around 34,000 clones, around 58% recorded once. Regarding time point: week 5, during vaccination. Doses of 300 ug of mutant IDH1 20-mer peptide were given with topical imiquimod. CDR1 and CDR2 from the germline V gene are SGHNT and YENEEA. V lost 3 bases to trimming and J lost 7 bases, with 6 bases between them. The CDR3 totals 11 residues. This clone was detected a few times. What it binds is not known. This sample comprised PBMCs, obtained from a glioma patient whose treatment included an IDH1 peptide vaccine. The V and J genes are TRBV11-3 and TRBJ1-1; D not resolved. This receptor was identified in a woman between 18 and 30 years old with glioma. The CDR3 DNA sequence: TGTGCCAGCAGCTTCAGACTTGAAGCTTTCTTT. This gives the protein CASSFRLEAFF.